These 29 T cell receptor beta chains originate from one sample sequenced in a study of T-cell memory formation after mild COVID-19. TCRdb reprocessed the 5' RACE reads with MiXCR, giving one entry per CDR3 protein. Here the sample spans more than 450,000 distinct CDR3 sequences, about a sixth being singletons. The specimen sequenced was PBMCs or a T cell subset sorted from them (not recorded which). The receptors were sampled from an adult woman who had mild COVID-19 (a few samples of this study predate the infection). Cell type and time point are not known.

With respect to this clonotype: At one boundary the junction diverges from the germline segment, which might be a read error. This chain links TRBV15 with TRBJ2-3, with 13 bases lining up with TRBD2. The CDR3 runs 11 residues. Germline CDR1 reads LNHNV; CDR2 reads YYDKDF (reference sequence). CDR3 region: CATSTGTSGVF. The CDR3 DNA reads as TGTGCCACCAGCACCGGGACTAGCGGGGTCTTC.

This clonotype was picked up many times. V and J are TRBV29-1 and TRBJ2-7; D may be TRBD1 (5 bases). CDR3 length: 12 residues. CDR1 SQVTM and CDR2 ANQGSEA come from the germline V gene. Deletions cut 6 bases from V and 3 bases from J, with 12 bases between. DNA of the CDR3: TGCAGCGTCGTGACAGAAGACTACGAGCAGTACTTC. Protein sequence: CSVVTEDYEQYF.

The chain couples TRBV19 to TRBJ2-1, with TRBD2 identical over 14 bases. Unmatched junction bases numbered 10, after V lost 5 bases and J lost 10 bases. CDR1 is LNHDA, CDR2 SQIVND, per germline (reference sequence). CDR3 size: 16 residues. This CDR3 is CASSVTSGGVLGEQFF. CDR3 DNA sequence: TGTGCCAGTAGTGTGACTAGCGGGGGGGTCCTCGGGGAGCAGTTCTTC.

The chain recombines TRBV27 with TRBJ2-7; possible D gene TRBD2, 5 bases. Between the trimmed V and J ends, which lost 7 bases and 2 bases, there was a span of 9 bases. There are 12 residues in the CDR3. Germline CDR1 is MNHEY and CDR2 is SMNVEV (reference sequence). In DNA, the CDR3 is TGTGCCAGCACGAATAGCGCCTACGAGCAGTACTTC. Amino acids: CASTNSAYEQYF.

This chain connects TRBV20-1 to TRBJ2-3, with TRBD2 identical over 8 bases. CDR1 and CDR2 from the germline V gene are DFQATT and SNEGSKA (reference sequence). V shed 1 base, J shed 2 bases, and the junction held 5 bases outside the gene matches. The CDR3 runs 15 residues. This chain's CDR3 is CSARATRGDTDTQYF. CDR3 coding DNA: TGCAGTGCTAGAGCCACGCGGGGGGACACAGATACGCAGTATTTT.

Ten or more counts support this clonotype. The V gene is TRBV18, the J gene TRBJ2-1; D assignment may be TRBD1 or TRBD2 (5 bases each). This CDR3 has 14 residues. Germline V CDR1 and CDR2: KGHSH, LQKENI. Trimming took off 2 bases at V and 7 bases at J, with 12 bases between the two ends. Written as DNA, the CDR3 is TGTGCCAGCTCACCAAAGAGGGGATGGAATGAGCAGTTCTTC. Translated: CASSPKRGWNEQFF.

The chain has TRBV12-3 or TRBV12-4 and TRBJ2-5; D is uncertain. This CDR3 comprises 15 residues. Trimming shortened V by 1 base and J by 1 base, and 10 bases separated the two germline ends. CDR3 nucleotides: TGTGCCAGCAGTTTAGGGGTCAAACCCCAAGAGACCCAGTACTTC. Translation gives CASSLGVKPQETQYF.

The V and J genes are TRBV15 and TRBJ2-1, with TRBD2 identical over 8 bases. With 2 bases clipped from V and 9 bases from J, the junction kept 12 bases outside the gene matches. The CDR3 is 16 residues long. The germline V gene encodes CDR1 LNHNV and CDR2 YYDKDF (reference sequence). The CDR3 spells CATSRSPGLVGGEQFF. In DNA, the CDR3 is TGTGCCACCAGCAGATCCCCGGGACTAGTAGGTGGTGAGCAGTTCTTC.

This clonotype was seen a handful of times. The DNA of the CDR3 is TGTGCCAGCAGCTTGGACCAGGGGACTCCTCTTACAGATACGCAGTATTTT. Amino acids: CASSLDQGTPLTDTQYF. This chain connects TRBV7-9 to TRBJ2-3; TRBD1 or TRBD2 may be the D gene (6 bases each). The V and J ends lost 3 bases and 3 bases respectively, with 19 bases between them. CDR1 is SEHNR, CDR2 FQNEAQ, per germline (reference sequence). CDR3 length: 17 amino acids. The variable domain in full, with the rest retrieved from reference TRBV7-9 and TRBJ2-3, is DTGVSQNPRHKITKRGQNVTFRCDPISEHNRLYWYRQTLGQGPEFLTYFQNEAQLEKSRLLSDRFSAERPKGSFSTLEIQRTEQGDSAMYLCASSLDQGTPLTDTQYFGPGTRLTVL.

This clonotype was seen more than once but under ten times. The rearrangement links TRBV20-1 to TRBJ2-1; the match to TRBD2 covers 11 bases. Germline assignment: CDR1 DFQATT and CDR2 SNEGSKA (reference sequence). V lost 5 bases to trimming and J lost 1 base; unmatched junction nucleotides: 10. This CDR3 spans 17 amino acids. This CDR3 reads CSARTSGRASSYNEQFF. CDR3 nucleotide sequence: TGCAGTGCTCGTACTAGCGGGAGAGCCTCTTCCTACAATGAGCAGTTCTTC.

The rearrangement links TRBV29-1 to TRBJ2-1, with TRBD1 matching over 7 bases. CDR1 and CDR2 from the germline V gene are SQVTM and ANQGSEA. The length of the CDR3 is 13 residues. V trimming: 5 bases; J trimming: 1 base; junction bases outside the gene matches: 2. Written as DNA, the CDR3 is TGCAGCGTTCGGGACAGATCCTACAATGAGCAGTTCTTC. This translates into CSVRDRSYNEQFF.

This chain connects TRBV4-3 to TRBJ2-7, with TRBD2 as a possible D gene (5 bases). Germline assignment: CDR1 LGHNA and CDR2 YSLEER. The CDR3 extends over 15 amino acids. The germline V and J ends were trimmed by 0 bases and 4 bases, with 13 bases remaining between them. CDR3 nucleotides: TGCGCCAGCAGCCAAGAAATCGGCAGCGGTTACGAGCAGTACTTC. It codes for CASSQEIGSGYEQYF.

Written as DNA, the CDR3 is TGTGCCAGCAGTTTCTCCTGGACTCTCACTGAAGCTTTCTTT. Its protein is CASSFSWTLTEAFF. The chain recombines TRBV12-3 or TRBV12-4 with TRBJ1-1; D not resolved. Trimming stripped 3 bases from V and 4 bases from J, with 12 bases between. The CDR3 covers 14 residues.

This clonotype was observed a few times. In DNA, the CDR3 is TGTGCCAGCAGTAACACAGGGGACAATGAGCAGTTCTTC. Translation: CASSNTGDNEQFF. The V call is TRBV6-5, the J call TRBJ2-1; 7 bases fit TRBD1. This CDR3 has 13 amino acids. V lost 5 bases and J lost 5; bases outside the gene matches: 3. Germline assignment: CDR1 MNHEY and CDR2 SVGAGI.

The rearrangement joins TRBV12-3 or TRBV12-4 to TRBJ1-5; the D is unclear. V lost 2 bases, J lost 7 bases, and 15 bases lay in between. The CDR3 covers 15 residues. CDR3 sequence reads: CASSLSSLGTQPQHF. The CDR3 DNA reads as TGTGCCAGCAGTTTAAGTAGTTTGGGAACCCAGCCCCAGCATTTT.

This chain uses TRBV6-6 with TRBJ2-7; TRBD2 might be the D (6 bases). The CDR3 sequence is 13 residues long. V was trimmed by 1 base and J by 4 bases, leaving 8 bases between them. Germline V gene lookup returns CDR1 MNHNY and CDR2 SVGAGI (reference sequence). In nucleotides, the CDR3 is TGTGCCAGCAGTTACTGGGACTTTTACGAGCAGTACTTC. Amino acids: CASSYWDFYEQYF.

The sample holds a few counts of this clonotype. The gene calls are TRBV5-5 and TRBJ2-5; the D gene could be TRBD1 or TRBD2 (5 bases each). The CDR3 length is 14 residues. The V and J ends lost 0 bases and 5 bases respectively, with 11 bases between them. The V gene's germline CDR1 is SGHKS and CDR2 YYEKEE (reference sequence). The CDR3 loop is CASSLEGRAETQYF. The CDR3 DNA sequence: TGTGCCAGCAGCTTGGAGGGACGCGCTGAGACCCAGTACTTC.

Only a few counts were recorded for this clonotype. This chain connects TRBV4-1 to TRBJ2-3; TRBD2 matches at 15 bases. CDR3 size: 16 residues. The germline V gene has CDR1 MGHRA and CDR2 YSYEKL. The ends lost 5 bases at V and 6 bases at J; junction bases unmatched: 6. The CDR3 DNA reads as TGCGCCAGCAGCTTAGGGACTAGCGGGGGGTGGGATACGCAGTATTTT. Encoded protein: CASSLGTSGGWDTQYF.

Only a few counts were recorded for this clonotype. V is TRBV3-1 and J is TRBJ1-1; D gene uncertain. Trimming pared 1 base from V and 5 bases from J, leaving 5 bases between. CDR1 LGHDT and CDR2 YNNKEL come from the germline V gene (reference sequence). The CDR3 spans 12 residues. The DNA for the CDR3 is TGTGCCAGCAGCCAAGGGCTAACTGAAGCTTTCTTT. It yields the protein CASSQGLTEAFF.

This clonotype was picked up many times. The genes are TRBV11-2 and TRBJ2-1; 7 nucleotides align to TRBD2. V was pared by 4 bases and J by 9 bases, with 15 bases of the junction left unmatched. CDR1 and CDR2 (germline): SGHAT, FQNNGV. The CDR3 runs 16 residues. The CDR3 coding sequence is TGTGCCAGCAGCTCCCACGGGAGCGGGAAAGGAGGTGAGCAGTTCTTC. It encodes CASSSHGSGKGGEQFF.

The V call is TRBV29-1, the J call TRBJ2-1; 7 nucleotides align to TRBD2. Per the germline V gene, CDR1 is SQVTM and CDR2 is ANQGSEA. The CDR3 is 15 residues long. Trimming took 7 bases from V and 3 from J; bases not matched to a gene: 12. CDR3 amino acids: CSATDGAGVYNEQFF. CDR3 DNA sequence: TGCAGCGCCACGGACGGGGCGGGAGTCTACAATGAGCAGTTCTTC.

There are a few counts of this clonotype. The J gene is TRBJ2-7, the V gene TRBV29-1; 10 nucleotides align to TRBD2. Germline CDR1 is SQVTM and CDR2 is ANQGSEA. Trimming at V came to 6 bases and at J to 3 bases, leaving 8 bases not matched to a gene. The CDR3 sequence is 14 residues long. The CDR3 loop is CSVRTSGLIYEQYF. CDR3 DNA sequence: TGCAGCGTCAGGACTAGCGGACTCATCTACGAGCAGTACTTC.

This clonotype was observed at least ten times. V is TRBV5-1 and J is TRBJ2-2; TRBD2 aligns across 13 bases. J was trimmed by 6 bases and V by 4 bases; bases with no gene match: 3. From germline, CDR1 is SGHRS and CDR2 YFSETQ. This CDR3 has 15 amino acids. CDR3 sequence reads: CASSLGLAGAGELFF. The CDR3 DNA follows: TGCGCCAGCAGCCTAGGACTAGCGGGGGCCGGGGAGCTGTTTTTT.

In its sample, this clonotype was seen a few times. V is TRBV7-7 and J is TRBJ2-3, with 10 nucleotides matching TRBD2. V trimming: 8 bases; J trimming: 4 bases; junction bases outside the gene matches: 6. Per the germline V gene, CDR1 is SSHAT and CDR2 is FNYEAQ (reference sequence). The CDR3 is 14 amino acids. CDR3 sequence (DNA): TGTGCCAGCTCGGCCAGCGGGGGGGCAGATACGCAGTATTTT. It codes for CASSASGGADTQYF.

This clonotype has ten or more counts. The chain employs TRBV15 and TRBJ2-5; 11 bases agree with TRBD2. The V and J ends lost 8 bases and 1 base, in that order; junction bases with no gene match: 12. The CDR3 is made up of 17 amino acids. Germline V CDR1 and CDR2: LNHNV, YYDKDF (reference sequence). The CDR3 is CATRTASGGRTQETQYF. Here the CDR3 DNA reads TGTGCCACCCGGACGGCTAGCGGGGGGCGTACCCAAGAGACCCAGTACTTC.

The chain uses TRBV6-5 and TRBJ2-5, with D tentatively TRBD2 (5 bases). V lost 0 bases to trimming and J lost 5 bases, with 7 bases between them. The CDR3 has 13 amino acids. Germline CDR1 is MNHEY and CDR2 is SVGAGI. DNA for the CDR3: TGTGCCAGCAGTTACTCTAGCGCCGAGACCCAGTACTTC. Translated: CASSYSSAETQYF.

The sample holds many counts of this clonotype. This chain joins TRBV19 and TRBJ2-3; maybe TRBD1 (6 bases). Germline lookup yields CDR1 LNHDA and CDR2 SQIVND (reference sequence). The CDR3 runs to 13 residues. With 5 bases removed from V and 9 bases from J, the gap between germline ends came to 15 bases. The chain's CDR3 is CASSWTEDATQYF. The DNA of the CDR3 is TGTGCCAGTAGTTGGACAGAGGACGCGACGCAGTATTTT.

This clonotype was seen just once. The V gene is TRBV6-4, the J gene TRBJ1-2; the D is unclear. The CDR3 spans 13 residues. Germline assignment: CDR1 MRHNA and CDR2 SNTAGT. V gave up 3 bases and J gave up 4 bases, with 9 bases separating them. CDR3: CASSELFGYGYTF. DNA for the CDR3: TGTGCCAGCAGTGAATTATTTGGCTATGGCTACACCTTC.

The chain joins TRBV6-5 to TRBJ2-7, with 8 positions matching TRBD1. Unmatched junction bases numbered 6, after V lost 7 bases and J lost 4 bases. The CDR3 runs to 13 residues. CDR1 is MNHEY, CDR2 SVGAGI, per germline. CDR3 bases: TGTGCCAGCAATCGACAGGGGAGGTACGAGCAGTACTTC. It codes for CASNRQGRYEQYF.